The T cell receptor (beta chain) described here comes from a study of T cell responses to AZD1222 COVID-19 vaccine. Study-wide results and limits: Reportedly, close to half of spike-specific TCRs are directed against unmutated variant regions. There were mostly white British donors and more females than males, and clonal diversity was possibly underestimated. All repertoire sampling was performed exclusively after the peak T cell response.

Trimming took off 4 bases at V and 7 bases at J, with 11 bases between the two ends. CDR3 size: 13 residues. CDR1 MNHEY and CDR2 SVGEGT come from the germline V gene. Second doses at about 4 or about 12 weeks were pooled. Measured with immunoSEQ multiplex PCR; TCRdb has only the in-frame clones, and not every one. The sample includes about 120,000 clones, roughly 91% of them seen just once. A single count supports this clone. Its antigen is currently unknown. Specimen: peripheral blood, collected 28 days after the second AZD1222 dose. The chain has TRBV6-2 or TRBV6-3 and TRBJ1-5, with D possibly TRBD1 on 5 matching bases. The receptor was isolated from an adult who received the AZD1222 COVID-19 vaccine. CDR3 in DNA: TGTGCCAGCAGTTTCTCGGGGGACCAGCCCCAGCATTTT. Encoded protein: CASSFSGDQPQHF.